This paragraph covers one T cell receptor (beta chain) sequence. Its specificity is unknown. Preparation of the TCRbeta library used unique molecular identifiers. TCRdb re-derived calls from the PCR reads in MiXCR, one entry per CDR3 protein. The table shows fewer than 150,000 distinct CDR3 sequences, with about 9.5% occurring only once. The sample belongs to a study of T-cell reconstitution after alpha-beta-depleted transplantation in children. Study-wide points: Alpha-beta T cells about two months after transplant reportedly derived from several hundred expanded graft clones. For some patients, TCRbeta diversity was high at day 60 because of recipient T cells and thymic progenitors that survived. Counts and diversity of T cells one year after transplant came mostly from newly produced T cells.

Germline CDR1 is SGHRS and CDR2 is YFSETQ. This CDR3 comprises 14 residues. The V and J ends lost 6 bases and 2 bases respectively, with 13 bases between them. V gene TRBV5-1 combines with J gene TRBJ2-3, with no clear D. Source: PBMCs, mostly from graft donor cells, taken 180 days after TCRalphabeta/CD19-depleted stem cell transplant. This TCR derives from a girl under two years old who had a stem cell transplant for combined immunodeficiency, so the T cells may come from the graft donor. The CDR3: CASNTGSFTDTQYF. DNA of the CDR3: TGCGCCAGCAACACCGGGTCGTTCACAGATACGCAGTATTTT.